This TCR beta chain was sequenced in a study of T cell repertoires in cytomegalovirus infection. For the study at large: HLA-C-restricted CMV epitopes, recently identified, and well-studied HLA-B-restricted ones were used by the study. Study-level findings and limits: Using cumulative public TCR beta family frequency, the authors identified those who carried CMV together with the relevant HLA. HLA-C-restricted CMV-specific TCR beta clonotypes prevailed in the ex vivo response.

CDR1 SGHVS and CDR2 FQNEAQ come from the germline V gene. The CDR3 consists of 15 residues. TCRdb ran MiXCR on the reads and lists one entry per CDR3 protein. The data contain about 900,000 distinct CDR3 sequences, approximately 31% of them seen just once; the ten biggest clones take up roughly an eighth. A note on this clonotype: The antigen is unknown. One end of the junction does not line up with germline, which may come from a read error.

This specimen was cultured CD8+ T cells from PBMCs, taken from culture after CMV antigen stimulation. The clonotype comes from a human donor in good health (CMV status not recorded). Some clones in this sample may be carry-over from other donors' samples. The gene calls are TRBV7-8 and TRBJ2-1, with D perhaps TRBD2 (5 bases). The CDR3, as DNA: TGTGTCAGCAGCTTAGCGACCGTCCCTGGCGAAGAGCAGTTCTTC. It translates to CVSSLATVPGEEQFF. The variable domain in full, with the rest retrieved from reference TRBV7-8 and TRBJ2-1, is GAGVSQSPRYKVAKRGQDVALRCDPISGHVSLFWYQQALGQGPEFLTYFQNEAQLDKSGLPSDRFFAERPEGSVSTLKIQRTQQEDSAVYLCVSSLATVPGEEQFFGPGTRLTVL.